These 21 T cell receptor beta chains share one sample of origin, sequenced in a study of shared clonotypes between healthy human individuals. Assay used: immunoSEQ multiplex PCR; TCRdb lists only in-frame clones, some missing. The sample holds about 1.4 million clones, approximately 97% seen once. Sample: naive CD4+ T cells sorted from blood. The subset here: CD45RA+ positively selected. These receptors all come from a young man in good health.

V is TRBV27 and J is TRBJ2-7; 9 bases align to TRBD1. This CDR3 has 16 amino acids. Germline V CDR1 and CDR2: MNHEY, SMNVEV (reference sequence). V trimming: 1 base; J trimming: 2 bases; junction bases outside the gene matches: 6. The chain's CDR3 is CASSLLGDRDTYEQYF. The CDR3 DNA is TGTGCCAGCAGTTTATTGGGGGACAGGGACACCTACGAGCAGTACTTC.

The V and J genes are TRBV9 and TRBJ1-5; D is undetermined. The CDR3 is made up of 14 amino acids. Trimming left V 2 bases short and J 0 bases short, with 6 bases between. Germline assignment: CDR1 SGDLS and CDR2 YYNGEE. This CDR3 is CASSVDYSNQPQHF. CDR3 DNA: TGTGCCAGCAGCGTCGATTATAGCAATCAGCCCCAGCATTTT.

V usage is TRBV21-1 and J usage is TRBJ2-3; the table gives TRBD1 as D, unverified against the DNA. TRBV21-1 is a pseudogene locus. The CDR3 extends over 18 amino acids. For the CDR3, the DNA is TGTGCCAGCAGCGAATGGTGGACAGGGGATGTCGGCACAGATACGCAGTATTTT. Protein product: CASSEWWTGDVGTDTQYF.

This chain links TRBV7-3 with TRBJ2-3; a possible D gene is TRBD2 (6 bases). Trimming shortened V by 5 bases and J by 4 bases, and 10 bases separated the two germline ends. CDR1 is SGHTA and CDR2 is FQGTGA in the germline V gene. The CDR3 consists of 13 residues. In nucleotides, the CDR3 is TGTGCCAGCAGCCTCAGCGGGTCAGATACGCAGTATTTT. It yields the protein CASSLSGSDTQYF. Using reference TRBV7-3 and TRBJ2-3 for the parts outside the CDR3, the full variable domain is GAGVSQTPSNKVTEKGKYVELRCDPISGHTALYWYRQSLGQGPEFLIYFQGTGAADDSGLPNDRFFAVRPEGSVSTLKIQRTERGDSAVYLCASSLSGSDTQYFGPGTRLTVL.

This chain connects TRBV6-1 to TRBJ2-2; 8 bases are shared with TRBD1. V lost 1 base, J lost 3 bases, and 10 bases stayed unmatched. CDR3 length: 18 amino acids. Germline V lookup: CDR1 MNHNS, CDR2 SASEGT. Written as DNA, the CDR3 is TGTGCCAGCAGTGAAGTGAAAGGGCAGGGGGCGCACACCGGGGAGCTGTTTTTT. Translated, it gives CASSEVKGQGAHTGELFF.

The genes are TRBV10-1 and TRBJ2-5; D is unclear. This CDR3 region has 16 residues. V was cut by 9 bases and J by 2 bases, with 22 bases left in between. CDR1 WNHNN and CDR2 SYGVQD come from the germline V gene (reference sequence). The CDR3 DNA reads TGCGCCAGGCGAAAGGTCCGACGATTTTTTCAAGAGACCCAGTACTTC. Protein: CARRKVRRFFQETQYF.

This clone was seen only a few times. This sample includes further DNA sequences coding for the same CDR3. This chain connects TRBV28 to TRBJ2-6; TRBD2 is a possible D gene (5 bases). Trimming pared 1 base from V and 1 base from J, leaving 5 bases between. This CDR3 is built from 15 residues. CDR1 and CDR2 (germline): MDHEN, SYDVKM. CDR3 nucleotides: TGTGCCAGCAGTTTATCGGGGTCTGGGGCCAACGTCCTGACTTTC. This gives the protein CASSLSGSGANVLTF.

The chain employs TRBV28 and TRBJ2-2; D call uncertain. The CDR3 covers 14 residues. Germline assignment: CDR1 MDHEN and CDR2 SYDVKM. V lost 6 bases, J lost 3 bases, and 11 bases lay in between. The DNA of the CDR3 is TGTGCCAGCAGCCCGAGGACCCACACCGGGGAGCTGTTTTTT. It specifies CASSPRTHTGELFF.

The V gene is TRBV7-9, the J gene TRBJ2-7; no reliable D call. The ends were cut back, 5 bases at V and 0 bases at J, with 17 bases in the middle. This CDR3 has 16 residues. Germline V lookup: CDR1 SEHNR, CDR2 FQNEAQ (reference sequence). The CDR3 coding sequence is TGTGCCAGCAGCGAACATTTTCGGGCCAACTCCTACGAGCAGTACTTC. As protein: CASSEHFRANSYEQYF.

V usage is TRBV19 and J usage is TRBJ2-3, with TRBD2 as a possible D gene (6 bases). CDR1 and CDR2 (germline): LNHDA, SQIVND (reference sequence). The length of the CDR3 is 15 residues. The V end lost 8 bases, the J end lost 2 bases, and 17 bases lay between the germline ends. CDR3 sequence reads: CASAPPAGNTDTQYF. The CDR3 DNA follows: TGTGCCAGTGCCCCACCGGCGGGAAACACAGATACGCAGTATTTT.

The CDR3 nucleotides read TGTGCCAGCAGCTTAGGAACGCGGATCAATCAGCCCCAGCATTTT. It is translated as CASSLGTRINQPQHF. J is TRBJ1-5 and V is TRBV11-2; D gene ambiguous. V lost 1 base to trimming and J lost 3 bases, with 10 bases between them. This CDR3 has 15 amino acids. Looked up from germline, CDR1 is SGHAT and CDR2 is FQNNGV.

J is TRBJ2-3 and V is TRBV10-3; D gene unclear. V lost 4 bases to trimming and J lost 0 bases, with 11 bases between them. The CDR3 has 15 residues. Germline assignment: CDR1 ENHRY and CDR2 SYGVKD. CDR3 amino acids: CAISVRGTSTDTQYF. In DNA form, the CDR3 reads TGTGCCATCAGTGTCCGCGGTACTAGCACAGATACGCAGTATTTT.

The chain recombines TRBV7-9 with TRBJ2-7; D tentatively fits TRBD1 or TRBD2 (5 bases each). The CDR3 covers 15 residues. Germline lookup yields CDR1 SEHNR and CDR2 FQNEAQ (reference sequence). Trimming shortened V by 7 bases and J by 2 bases, and 18 bases separated the two germline ends. For the CDR3, the DNA is TGTGCCAGCACCCCACCCATGAGGGGTACCTACGAGCAGTACTTC. This encodes CASTPPMRGTYEQYF.

V is TRBV11-2 and J is TRBJ2-3, with 9 positions matching TRBD2. Germline V gene data show CDR1 as SGHAT and CDR2 as FQNNGV. The CDR3 has 14 residues. The ends lost 5 bases at V and 6 bases at J; junction bases unmatched: 6. CDR3 region: CASSPLGLADTQYF. CDR3 bases: TGTGCCAGCAGCCCCCTGGGACTAGCTGATACGCAGTATTTT.

This chain joins TRBV9 and TRBJ2-2; 9 bases match TRBD2. CDR1 and CDR2 (germline): SGDLS, YYNGEE. CDR3 length: 17 amino acids. V dropped 4 bases and J dropped 3; count of bases not matched to a gene: 10. This CDR3 reads CASSPRGVAGDTGELFF. As DNA, the CDR3 is TGTGCCAGCAGCCCGAGAGGGGTAGCGGGAGACACCGGGGAGCTGTTTTTT.

The gene calls are TRBV7-2 and TRBJ2-3; possibly TRBD2 for D (6 bases). Germline values: CDR1 SGHTA, CDR2 FQGNSA. The CDR3 length is 15 residues. Trimming took 4 bases from V and 6 from J, leaving 17 bases between them. CDR3 protein: CASSSGGGATDTQYF. In DNA form, the CDR3 reads TGTGCCAGCAGCTCAGGAGGCGGGGCGACGGATACGCAGTATTTT.

As regards this clone: Other DNA variants within this sample encode the same CDR3. CDR3 DNA: TGCGCCAGCAGTCTTGGCAATTACAATGAGCAGTTCTTC. This gives the protein CASSLGNYNEQFF. The V call is TRBV5-1, the J call TRBJ2-1; D is undetermined. Germline V lookup: CDR1 SGHRS, CDR2 YFSETQ. The CDR3 loop spans 13 amino acids. Trimming removed 5 bases from V and 4 bases from J, with 10 bases in between.

This clone has more than one count but fewer than ten. V usage is TRBV5-1 and J usage is TRBJ1-4; maybe TRBD1 (6 bases). CDR1 SGHRS and CDR2 YFSETQ come from the germline V gene. Trimming cost V 3 bases and J 12 bases, with 24 bases left between them. This CDR3 contains 16 residues. The chain's CDR3 is CASSWNAQGRRSELFF. As DNA, the CDR3 is TGCGCCAGCAGCTGGAACGCACAGGGACGAAGGAGTGAACTGTTTTTT.

CDR3 protein: CASSSPGQGVGYTF. The CDR3 bases are TGTGCCAGCAGCTCCCCGGGACAGGGAGTTGGCTACACCTTC. The chain is built from TRBV5-4 and TRBJ1-2, with 9 bases lining up with TRBD1. The germline gives CDR1 SGHNT, CDR2 YYREEE (reference sequence). The CDR3 sequence is 14 residues long. J gave up 7 bases and V 3 bases, and 7 bases lay outside the gene matches.

The V gene is TRBV9, the J gene TRBJ2-7; 11 bases are a match to TRBD2. Germline CDR1 SGDLS, CDR2 YYNGEE. V lost 0 bases, J lost 9 bases, and 17 bases stayed unmatched. The CDR3 totals 18 residues. CDR3 residues: CASSVAPDRLAGGWVQYF. Written as DNA, the CDR3 is TGTGCCAGCAGCGTAGCGCCAGACCGTCTAGCGGGAGGCTGGGTGCAGTACTTC.

This rearrangement joins TRBV2 to TRBJ2-7; D uncertain. This CDR3 has 12 amino acids. V was shortened by 9 bases and J by 6 bases, with 15 bases between the two germline ends. Germline CDR1 SNHLY, CDR2 FYNNEI. The DNA for the CDR3 is TGTGCCAGAGCTGATTTTGGTGGCGAGCAGTACTTC. Translated: CARADFGGEQYF.